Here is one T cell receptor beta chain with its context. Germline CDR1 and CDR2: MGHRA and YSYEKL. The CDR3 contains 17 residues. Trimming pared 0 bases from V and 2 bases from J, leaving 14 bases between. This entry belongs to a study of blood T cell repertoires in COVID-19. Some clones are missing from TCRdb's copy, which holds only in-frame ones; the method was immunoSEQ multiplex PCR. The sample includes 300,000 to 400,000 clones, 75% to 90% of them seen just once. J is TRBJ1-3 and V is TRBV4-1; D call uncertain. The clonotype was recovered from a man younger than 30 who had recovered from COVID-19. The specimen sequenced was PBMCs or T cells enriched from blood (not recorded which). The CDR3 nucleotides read TGCGCCAGCAGCCAAGAGCCCGAACAACAGACTGGAAACACCATATATTTT. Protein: CASSQEPEQQTGNTIYF.